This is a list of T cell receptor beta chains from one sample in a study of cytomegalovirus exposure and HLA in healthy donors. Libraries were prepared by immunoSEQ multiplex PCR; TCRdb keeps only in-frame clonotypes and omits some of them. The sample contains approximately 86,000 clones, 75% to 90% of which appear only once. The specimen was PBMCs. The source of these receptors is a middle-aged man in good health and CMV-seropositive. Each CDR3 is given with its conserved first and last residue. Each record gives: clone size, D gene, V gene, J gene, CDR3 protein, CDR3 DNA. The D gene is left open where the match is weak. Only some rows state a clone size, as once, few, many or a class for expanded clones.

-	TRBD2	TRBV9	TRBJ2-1	CASNVGSGSYNEQFF	TGTGCCAGCAACGTGGGCAGCGGGAGCTACAATGAGCAGTTCTTC
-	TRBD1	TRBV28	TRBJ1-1	CASRTTGGTEAFF	TGTGCCAGCAGAACGACAGGGGGCACTGAAGCTTTCTTT
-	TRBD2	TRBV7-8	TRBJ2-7	CASSLDVTSGRAYEQYF	TGTGCCAGCAGCTTAGACGTGACTAGCGGGAGAGCATACGAGCAGTACTTC
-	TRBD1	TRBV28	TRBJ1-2	CASSPGDRPNYGYTF	TGTGCCAGCAGTCCAGGGGACAGGCCCAATTATGGCTACACCTTC
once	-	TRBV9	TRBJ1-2	CASSLTGTDYGYTF	TGTGCCAGCAGCCTTACAGGCACAGACTATGGCTACACCTTC
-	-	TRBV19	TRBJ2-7	CASSLTQVYEQYF	TGTGCCAGTAGCCTAACACAGGTTTACGAGCAGTACTTC
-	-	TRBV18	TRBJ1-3	CASSITGMDTIYF	TGTGCCAGCTCTATAACAGGGATGGACACCATATATTTT
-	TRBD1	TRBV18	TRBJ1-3	CASSPPGTGSGNTIYF	TGTGCCAGCTCACCACCCGGGACAGGGTCGGGAAACACCATATATTTT
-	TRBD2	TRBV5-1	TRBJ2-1	CASSSGLAGANEQFF	TGCGCCAGCAGCTCTGGACTAGCGGGAGCTAATGAGCAGTTCTTC
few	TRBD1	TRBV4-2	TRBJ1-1	CASSPQDRSNTEAFF	TGTGCCAGCAGCCCTCAGGACAGGTCGAACACTGAAGCTTTCTTT
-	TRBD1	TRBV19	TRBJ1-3	CASSPDRDAGNTIYF	TGTGCCAGTAGCCCGGACAGGGATGCTGGAAACACCATATATTTT
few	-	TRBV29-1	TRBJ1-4	CSVAWIGGSEKLFF	TGCAGCGTTGCATGGATAGGGGGAAGTGAAAAACTGTTTTTT
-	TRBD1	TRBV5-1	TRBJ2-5	CASSEDRVVETQYF	TGCGCCAGCAGCGAGGACAGGGTAGTAGAGACCCAGTACTTC
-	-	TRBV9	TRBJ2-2	CASSVVSFGELFF	TGTGCCAGCAGCGTAGTTAGTTTCGGGGAGCTGTTTTTT
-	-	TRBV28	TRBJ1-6	CASSSGGRVISPLHF	TGTGCCAGCAGCTCCGGTGGCAGGGTTATTTCACCCCTCCACTTT
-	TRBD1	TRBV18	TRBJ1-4	CASSPPDTGGTNEKLFF	TGTGCCAGCTCACCACCGGATACAGGGGGCACTAATGAAAAACTGTTTTTT
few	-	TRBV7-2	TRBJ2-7	CASSARQSSYEQYF	TGTGCCAGCAGCGCCCGACAGAGCTCCTACGAGCAGTACTTC
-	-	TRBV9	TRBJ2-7	CASSALQGNEWEQYF	TGTGCCAGCAGCGCCCTTCAGGGAAATGAATGGGAGCAGTACTTC
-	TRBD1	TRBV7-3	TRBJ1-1	CASSSQGGIRTEAFF	TGTGCCAGCAGCTCCCAAGGGGGCATTCGTACTGAAGCTTTCTTT
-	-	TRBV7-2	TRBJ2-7	CASILSSYEQYF	TGTGCCAGCATCCTCAGCTCCTACGAGCAGTACTTC
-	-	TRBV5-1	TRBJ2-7	CASSLDMWDIAFSYEQYF	TGCGCCAGCAGCTTGGATATGTGGGACATCGCCTTTTCCTACGAGCAGTACTTC
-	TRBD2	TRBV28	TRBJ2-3	CASSSGGETDTQYF	TGTGCCAGCAGTAGCGGGGGGGAGACAGATACGCAGTATTTT
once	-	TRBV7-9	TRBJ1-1	CASSFGQGRNTEAFF	TGTGCCAGCAGCTTCGGGCAGGGGAGGAACACTGAAGCTTTCTTT
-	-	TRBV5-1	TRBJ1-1	CASSTGQSETEAFF	TGCGCCAGCAGCACCGGACAGTCGGAGACTGAAGCTTTCTTT
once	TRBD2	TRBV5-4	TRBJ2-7	CASSRRGLAGGRGEQYF	TGTGCCAGCAGTCGACGGGGGCTAGCGGGAGGGCGAGGAGAGCAGTACTTC
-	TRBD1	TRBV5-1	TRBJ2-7	CASSLGHRPRQGQGAYEQYF	TGCGCCAGCAGCTTGGGACACCGACCTAGACAGGGACAGGGGGCATACGAGCAGTACTTC
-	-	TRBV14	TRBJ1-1	CASSQHTYTEAFF	TGTGCCAGCAGCCAACACACCTACACTGAAGCTTTCTTT
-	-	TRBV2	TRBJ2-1	CASRDRQEQFF	TGTGCCAGCAGGGACAGACAGGAGCAGTTCTTC
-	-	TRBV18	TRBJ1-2	CASSGPEGGGYTF	TGTGCCAGCTCAGGCCCGGAGGGAGGTGGCTACACCTTC
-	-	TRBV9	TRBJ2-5	CASSPHLAEETQYF	TGTGCCAGCAGCCCTCATTTAGCGGAAGAGACCCAGTACTTC
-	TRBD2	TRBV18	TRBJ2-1	CASSPPREGYNEQFF	TGTGCCAGCTCACCACCGAGGGAGGGCTACAATGAGCAGTTCTTC
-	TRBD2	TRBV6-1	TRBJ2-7	CASTMGGVGEQYF	TGTGCCAGCACTATGGGGGGGGTTGGCGAGCAGTACTTC
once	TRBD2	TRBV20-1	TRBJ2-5	CSGAGGSKKYF	TGCAGTGGGGCGGGGGGTTCGAAAAAGTACTTC
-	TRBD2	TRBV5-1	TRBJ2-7	CASSRDSLAGVEQYF	TGCGCCAGCAGCAGAGATAGTCTAGCGGGAGTTGAGCAGTACTTC